This T cell receptor (beta chain) was identified during a study of CXCR3-negative and CXCR3-positive naive CD8 T cells. The study made its TRB cDNA libraries by 5' RACE, adding UMI labels. Using the 5' RACE reads, TCRdb records one entry per CDR3 protein without DNA. The table lists about 23,000 distinct CDR3 sequences, with roughly 20% in the top ten. Remarks on this clonotype: Its antigen is unknown.

The length of the CDR3 is 14 residues. CDR1 and CDR2 (germline): SQVTM, ANQGSEA. Study observations and caveats: Comparison of naive CXCR3-negative and CXCR3-positive cells revealed similar TRBV-TRBJ usage, while memory cells differed.

This sequence originates from a human donor in good health. Some clones in this sample may be carry-over from other donors' samples. The gene calls are TRBV29-1 and TRBJ1-2; TCRdb outputs TRBD1, but without DNA this stays unchecked. The sequencing sample was made of memory CD8+ T cells from blood. CDR3 sequence: CSAPGTGGRYGYTF.